This TCR beta chain was found in a study of T cells in Graves' hyperthyroidism and ophthalmopathy. Criteria for exclusion of patients were uncontrolled infection, other autoimmune disease, pregnancy or lactation. General study results and limits: Median prediction lead before ophthalmopathy onset was around 7 months with the model. A model using 13 V-J features told ophthalmopathy apart from stable hyperthyroidism.

RNA transcripts provided the source from which TCR beta CDR3 regions were amplified. The TCR CDR3 first-round RT-PCR relied on the HTBI primer set. TCRdb called the multiplex PCR reads again in MiXCR, with one record for every CDR3 protein. The sample includes roughly 750,000 distinct CDR3 sequences, approximately 16% of them seen just once. Trimming removed 5 bases at V and 3 bases at J, with 15 bases between. CDR3 length equals 15 residues. Germline V gene lookup returns CDR1 SGHTA and CDR2 FQGNSA. Many counts were recorded for this clonotype. The antigen remains undetermined. The chain joins TRBV7-2 to TRBJ2-3, with D unclear. Sequences were obtained from blood. This sequence originates from a young man with Graves' hyperthyroidism. The CDR3 region is CASSLTVVMTDTQYF. In nucleotides, the CDR3 is TGTGCCAGCAGCCTAACAGTGGTGATGACAGATACGCAGTATTTT. Full variable domain (remainder filled in from reference TRBV7-2 and TRBJ2-3): GAGVSQSPSNKVTEKGKDVELRCDPISGHTALYWYRQSLGQGLEFLIYFQGNSAPDKSGLPSDRFSAERTGGSVSTLTIQRTQQEDSAVYLCASSLTVVMTDTQYFGPGTRLTVL.